This T cell receptor (beta chain) is from a study of blood T cell repertoires in COVID-19. The overall study: Spain, Italy and the United States supplied samples that represented acute and convalescent COVID-19. T cells, B-cell-depleted T cells, or PBMCs supplied cDNA or gDNA.

Germline CDR1 reads SGHDT; CDR2 reads YYEEEE. The germline V and J ends were trimmed by 4 bases and 4 bases, with 14 bases remaining between them. CDR3 size: 14 residues. Per the study methods: The authors estimated nucleated cell counts from reference gene primer amplification. Only in-frame clones appear in the TCRdb table, and some are missing; sequencing was by immunoSEQ multiplex PCR. V, J and clone size are taken as reported in that table, and D and trimming were inferred from the DNA itself. The table shows fewer than 40,000 clones, with around 90% occurring only once. This clone was detected only a few times.

The sample taken for sequencing was peripheral blood. The origin of this receptor is a man between 60 and 70 years old with active COVID-19. This chain uses TRBV5-6 with TRBJ1-1, with D uncertain. The CDR3 spells CASSPRLVATEAFF. DNA for the CDR3: TGTGCCAGCAGCCCCCGATTGGTAGCCACTGAAGCTTTCTTT.